The 23 T cell receptor beta chains reported below all come from one sample, sequenced in a study of CD8 T cells in Susac syndrome. When the RNA was reverse transcribed, random hexamers were used with an input of about 0.5 to 1 ug. TCRdb reprocessed the immunoSEQ multiplex PCR reads with MiXCR, giving one entry per CDR3 protein. The top ten clones hold roughly 0.4% of a sample with about 83,000 distinct CDR3 sequences, roughly 95% of them seen once. Sequenced input: CD8+ T cells from PBMCs. The receptor set was obtained from a human donor with Susac syndrome.

In DNA, the CDR3 is TGTGCCAGCAGCTATACGGCCGGGGGCGAGGAGACCCAGTACTTC. This gives the protein CASSYTAGGEETQYF. The V and J genes are TRBV7-9 and TRBJ2-5; tentatively, D is TRBD1 or TRBD2 (6 bases each). V lost 4 bases to trimming and J lost 5 bases, with 17 bases between them. This CDR3 contains 15 residues. Germline V lookup: CDR1 SEHNR, CDR2 FQNEAQ (reference sequence).

CDR3 sequence reads: CASSQRGGYGYTF. Here the CDR3 DNA reads TGTGCCAGCAGCCAAAGGGGCGGCTATGGCTACACCTTC. The rearrangement links TRBV5-8 to TRBJ1-2; possibly TRBD1 for D (5 bases). This CDR3 has 13 residues. The ends were cut back, 4 bases at V and 4 bases at J, with 11 bases in the middle. Germline CDR1 reads SGHTS; CDR2 reads YDEGEE.

The gene calls are TRBV19 and TRBJ2-1, with 8 nucleotides matching TRBD2. Germline V CDR1 and CDR2: LNHDA, SQIVND (reference sequence). The CDR3 runs 13 residues. V trimming: 9 bases; J trimming: 7 bases; junction bases outside the gene matches: 8. CDR3 residues: CASSGGSGNEQFF. CDR3 coding DNA: TGTGCCAGCTCGGGAGGGAGTGGAAATGAGCAGTTCTTC.

The chain couples TRBV28 to TRBJ1-4; no firm D call. V lost 3 bases to trimming and J lost 0 bases, with 11 bases between them. In germline, CDR1 is MDHEN, CDR2 SYDVKM. The CDR3 length is 16 residues. The chain's CDR3 is CASSFIRRPTNEKLFF. CDR3 bases: TGTGCCAGCAGTTTTATAAGGAGACCAACTAATGAAAAACTGTTTTTT. Using reference TRBV28 and TRBJ1-4 for the parts outside the CDR3, the full variable domain is DVKVTQSSRYLVKRTGEKVFLECVQDMDHENMFWYRQDPGLGLRLIYFSYDVKMKEKGDIPEGYSVSREKKERFSLILESASTNQTSMYLCASSFIRRPTNEKLFFGSGTQLSVL.

This chain links TRBV15 with TRBJ2-2, with D perhaps matching TRBD1 (6 bases). Trimming stripped 0 bases from V and 6 bases from J, with 8 bases between. Germline values: CDR1 LNHNV, CDR2 YYDKDF (reference sequence). There are 14 residues in the CDR3. The CDR3 here is CATSRDRGAGELFF. For the CDR3, the DNA is TGTGCCACCAGCAGAGACAGGGGAGCCGGGGAGCTGTTTTTT.

This chain joins TRBV2 and TRBJ2-7, with D unclear. Deletions cut 2 bases from V and 5 bases from J, with 13 bases between. Germline V gene data show CDR1 as SNHLY and CDR2 as FYNNEI. The CDR3 totals 14 residues. The CDR3 sequence: CASSEYMQPHEQYV. CDR3 in DNA: TGTGCCAGCAGTGAATATATGCAGCCCCACGAGCAGTACGTC.

The chain employs TRBV29-1 and TRBJ1-1; D not resolved. The CDR3 covers 11 residues. The germline gives CDR1 SQVTM, CDR2 ANQGSEA. The V gene lost 5 bases and the J gene lost 3 bases, with 7 bases spanning the gap. The CDR3 nucleotides read TGCAGCGTTCGACGGGACACTGAAGCTTTCTTT. This encodes CSVRRDTEAFF.

J is TRBJ1-2 and V is TRBV29-1, with a tentative D call TRBD1 (5 bases). The germline V and J ends were trimmed by 3 bases and 4 bases, with 9 bases remaining between them. Germline-derived CDR1 and CDR2 are SQVTM and ANQGSEA. This CDR3 has 12 residues. CDR3 DNA: TGCAGCGTTGACGCGGACATCTATGGCTACACCTTC. This codes for CSVDADIYGYTF. Using reference TRBV29-1 and TRBJ1-2 for the parts outside the CDR3, the full variable domain is SAVISQKPSRDICQRGTSLTIQCQVDSQVTMMFWYRQQPGQSLTLIATANQGSEATYESGFVIDKFPISRPNLTFSTLTVSNMSPEDSSIYLCSVDADIYGYTFGSGTRLTVV.

The chain combines TRBV27 with TRBJ2-5; 8 nucleotides line up with TRBD2. This CDR3 has 14 residues. Germline V gives CDR1 MNHEY, CDR2 SMNVEV (reference sequence). The V and J ends lost 3 bases and 5 bases, in that order; junction bases with no gene match: 5. The CDR3 reads CASSFRRGVETQYF. The CDR3 nucleotides are TGTGCCAGCAGTTTCCGGCGGGGGGTGGAGACCCAGTACTTC.

This rearrangement joins TRBV27 to TRBJ2-5, with TRBD2 matching 10 bases. The V segment lost 3 bases and the J segment 7 bases; nucleotides outside the gene matches: 8. This CDR3 is 15 amino acids long. Germline assignment: CDR1 MNHEY and CDR2 SMNVEV (reference sequence). The CDR3 reads CASSLSLAGVGTQYF. CDR3 nucleotides: TGTGCCAGCAGTTTGAGTCTAGCGGGGGTGGGGACCCAGTACTTC.

The rearrangement joins TRBV4-2 to TRBJ2-1; TRBD2 matches at 7 bases. The CDR3 is made up of 16 amino acids. Germline trimming cut 0 bases from V and 2 bases from J; bases unmatched to any gene: 4. Germline CDR1 and CDR2: LGHNA and YNFKEQ. The CDR3 DNA sequence: TGTGCCAGCAGCCAAGAAACAGCGGGGACCTACAATGAGCAGTTCTTC. It encodes CASSQETAGTYNEQFF.

This chain uses TRBV30 with TRBJ2-2, with 12 positions matching TRBD1. The ends lost 0 bases at V and 8 bases at J; junction bases unmatched: 4. The CDR3 is 15 residues long. The germline CDR1 and CDR2 sequences are GTSNPN and SVGIG (reference sequence). The CDR3 DNA reads as TGTGCCTGGAGTGTACGGGACAGGGGGCCGGGGGAGCTGTTTTTT. This codes for CAWSVRDRGPGELFF.

The rearrangement joins TRBV28 to TRBJ2-5; 8 bases agree with TRBD1. Per germline, CDR1 MDHEN and CDR2 SYDVKM. V dropped 2 bases and J dropped 4; count of bases not matched to a gene: 9. This CDR3 is built from 16 residues. CDR3 residues: CASSLPGTGGGETQYF. For the CDR3, the DNA is TGTGCCAGCAGTTTACCGGGGACAGGAGGCGGAGAGACCCAGTACTTC.

CDR3 protein: CSVEGGNTIYF. CDR3 DNA: TGCAGCGTTGAAGGGGGAAACACCATATATTTT. The rearrangement links TRBV29-1 to TRBJ1-3, with D unclear. Germline V gene lookup returns CDR1 SQVTM and CDR2 ANQGSEA. CDR3 length equals 11 residues. The germline V and J ends were trimmed by 1 base and 4 bases, with 2 bases remaining between them.

The V and J genes are TRBV7-6 and TRBJ2-5; TRBD2 matches at 8 bases. CDR3 size: 16 residues. CDR1 is SGHVS and CDR2 is FNYEAQ in the germline V gene. Trimming at V came to 5 bases and at J to 1 base, leaving 9 bases not matched to a gene. CDR3 DNA: TGTGCCAGCAGCCTAGGTGGTCGGGGGGGCCAAGAGACCCAGTACTTC. Residues: CASSLGGRGGQETQYF.

CDR3: CASSPQEERILAKNIQYF. Written as DNA, the CDR3 is TGTGCCAGCTCACCCCAGGAGGAGAGAATACTAGCCAAAAACATTCAGTACTTC. V is TRBV18 and J is TRBJ2-4; D perhaps matches TRBD2 (5 bases). V was pared by 3 bases and J by 0 bases, with 18 bases between. CDR3 size: 18 residues. CDR1 is KGHSH, CDR2 LQKENI, per germline.

The chain recombines TRBV19 with TRBJ1-2, with TRBD1 matching 9 bases. This CDR3 has 13 residues. Trimming cost V 5 bases and J 10 bases; bases outside gene matches: 8. Per the germline V gene, CDR1 is LNHDA and CDR2 is SQIVND (reference sequence). CDR3 residues: CASSPGQGLAYTF. The CDR3 DNA sequence: TGTGCCAGTAGTCCCGGACAGGGGCTGGCCTACACCTTC.

In this sample, this clonotype turned up a few times. V and J are TRBV6-5 and TRBJ1-4; D is uncertain. Trimming left V 2 bases short and J 0 bases short, with 7 bases between. The CDR3 totals 15 residues. Per germline, CDR1 MNHEY and CDR2 SVGAGI. CDR3 in DNA: TGTGCCAGCAGTTACCAGGAATCAACTAATGAAAAACTGTTTTTT. Its protein product is CASSYQESTNEKLFF.

J is TRBJ2-5 and V is TRBV3-1; weak D call: TRBD1 (5 bases). Per the germline V gene, CDR1 is LGHDT and CDR2 is YNNKEL (reference sequence). The CDR3 sequence is 15 residues long. The V end was cut by 2 bases, the J end by 4 bases, with 14 bases between. The CDR3 DNA reads as TGTGCCAGCAGCCAACTCACCGGACAATTAGAGACCCAGTACTTC. This encodes CASSQLTGQLETQYF.

This rearrangement joins TRBV15 to TRBJ1-5; D is undetermined. The CDR3 totals 15 residues. Germline CDR1 is LNHNV and CDR2 is YYDKDF (reference sequence). Trimming pared 0 bases from V and 4 bases from J, leaving 10 bases between. The CDR3 loop reads CATSRDRSQNQPQHF. As DNA, the CDR3 is TGTGCCACCAGCAGAGATAGAAGCCAGAATCAGCCCCAGCATTTT.

The gene calls are TRBV28 and TRBJ2-3; 10 bases map to TRBD2. Trimming cost V 3 bases and J 3 bases; bases outside gene matches: 3. CDR3 length: 15 amino acids. Germline V CDR1 and CDR2: MDHEN, SYDVKM. In nucleotides, the CDR3 is TGTGCCAGCAGTTTGGCTAGCGGGGGAACAGATACGCAGTATTTT. It codes for CASSLASGGTDTQYF. The full variable domain, rest sourced from reference TRBV28 and TRBJ2-3, is DVKVTQSSRYLVKRTGEKVFLECVQDMDHENMFWYRQDPGLGLRLIYFSYDVKMKEKGDIPEGYSVSREKKERFSLILESASTNQTSMYLCASSLASGGTDTQYFGPGTRLTVL.

V gene TRBV3-1 combines with J gene TRBJ2-5; 10 positions agree with TRBD2. The CDR3 loop spans 17 amino acids. The J segment lost 7 bases and the V segment lost 4 bases, leaving 15 bases of the junction unmatched. Germline assignment: CDR1 LGHDT and CDR2 YNNKEL (reference sequence). CDR3 DNA: TGTGCCAGCAGCCCGGTTGGACTAGCGGCGGAGAGGGGGACCCAGTACTTC. Its protein product is CASSPVGLAAERGTQYF.

V gene TRBV20-1 combines with J gene TRBJ2-4; 7 nucleotides agree with TRBD2. The length of the CDR3 is 15 residues. Germline V lookup: CDR1 DFQATT, CDR2 SNEGSKA (reference sequence). With V trimmed by 5 bases and J by 2 bases, 9 bases remained unmatched. This chain's CDR3 is CSAPGTNEPKNIQYF. The CDR3 region has the DNA TGCAGTGCTCCCGGGACTAACGAGCCCAAAAACATTCAGTACTTC.